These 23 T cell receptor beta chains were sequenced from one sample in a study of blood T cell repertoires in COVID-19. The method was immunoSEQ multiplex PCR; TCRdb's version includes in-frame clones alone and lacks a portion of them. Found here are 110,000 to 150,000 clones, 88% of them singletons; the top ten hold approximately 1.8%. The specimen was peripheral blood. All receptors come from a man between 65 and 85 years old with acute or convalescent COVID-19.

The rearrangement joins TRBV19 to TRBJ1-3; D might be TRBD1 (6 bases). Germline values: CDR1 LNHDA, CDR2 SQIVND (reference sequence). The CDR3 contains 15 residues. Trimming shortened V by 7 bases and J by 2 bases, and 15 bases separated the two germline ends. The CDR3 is CASTQSTGAGNTIYF. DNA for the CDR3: TGTGCCAGTACCCAATCGACAGGAGCTGGAAACACCATATATTTT.

Here the CDR3 DNA reads TGCGCCAGCAGCTTGGGATCGGGGGGTCAGCCCCAGCATTTT. Translating it yields CASSLGSGGQPQHF. The genes are TRBV5-1 and TRBJ1-5; tentative D call: TRBD1 (5 bases). Trimming cost V 0 bases and J 6 bases, with 10 bases left between them. This CDR3 is built from 14 residues. CDR1 is SGHRS, CDR2 YFSETQ, per germline. The full variable domain, in which reference TRBV5-1 and TRBJ1-5 provide the parts outside the CDR3, is KAGVTQTPRYLIKTRGQQVTLSCSPISGHRSVSWYQQTPGQGLQFLFEYFSETQRNKGNFPGRFSGRQFSNSRSEMNVSTLELGDSALYLCASSLGSGGQPQHFGDGTRLSIL.

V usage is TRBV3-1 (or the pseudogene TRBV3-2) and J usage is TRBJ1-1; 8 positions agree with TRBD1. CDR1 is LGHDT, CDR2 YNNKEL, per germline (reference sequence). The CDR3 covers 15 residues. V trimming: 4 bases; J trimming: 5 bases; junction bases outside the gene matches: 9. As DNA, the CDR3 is TGTGCCAGCAGCCCACTCGGACAGGGCAGGACTGAAGCTTTCTTT. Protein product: CASSPLGQGRTEAFF.

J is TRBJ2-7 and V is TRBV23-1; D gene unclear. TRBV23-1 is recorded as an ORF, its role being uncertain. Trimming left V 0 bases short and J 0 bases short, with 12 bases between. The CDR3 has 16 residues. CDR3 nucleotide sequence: TGCGCCAGCAGTCAATCTGTAGATAGAAGCTCCTACGAGCAGTACTTC. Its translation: CASSQSVDRSSYEQYF.

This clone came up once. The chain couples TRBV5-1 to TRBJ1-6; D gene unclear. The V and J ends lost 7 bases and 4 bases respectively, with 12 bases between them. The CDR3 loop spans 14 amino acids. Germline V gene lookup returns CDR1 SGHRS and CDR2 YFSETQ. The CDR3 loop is CASQLGVYNSPLHF. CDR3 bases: TGCGCCAGCCAGCTCGGGGTGTATAATTCACCCCTCCACTTT.

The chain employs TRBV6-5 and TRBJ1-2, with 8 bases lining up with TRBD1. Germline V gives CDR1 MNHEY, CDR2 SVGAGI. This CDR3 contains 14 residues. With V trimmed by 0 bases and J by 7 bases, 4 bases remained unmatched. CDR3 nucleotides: TGTGCCAGCAGTTACTCGGGCAGGGGGCCTGGCTACACCTTC. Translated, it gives CASSYSGRGPGYTF.

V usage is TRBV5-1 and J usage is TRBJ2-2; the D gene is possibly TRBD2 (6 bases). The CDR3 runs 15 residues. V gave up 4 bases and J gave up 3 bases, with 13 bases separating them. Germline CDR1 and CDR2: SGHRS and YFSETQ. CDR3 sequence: CASSTLGTDTGELFF. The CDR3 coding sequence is TGCGCCAGCAGCACGTTGGGGACTGACACCGGGGAGCTGTTTTTT.

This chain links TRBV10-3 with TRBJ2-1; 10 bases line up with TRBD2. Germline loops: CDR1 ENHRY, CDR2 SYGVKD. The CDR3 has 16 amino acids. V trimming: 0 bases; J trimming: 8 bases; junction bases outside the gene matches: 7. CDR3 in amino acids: CAISESSGGLGDEQFF. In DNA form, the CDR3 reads TGTGCCATCAGTGAGTCTAGCGGGGGGCTTGGGGATGAGCAGTTCTTC.

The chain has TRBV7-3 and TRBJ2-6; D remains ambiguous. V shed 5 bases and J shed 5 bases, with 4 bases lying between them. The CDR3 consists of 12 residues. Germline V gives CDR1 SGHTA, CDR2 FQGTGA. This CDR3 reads CASSRWANVLTF. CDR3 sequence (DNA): TGTGCCAGCAGCCGTTGGGCCAACGTCCTGACTTTC.

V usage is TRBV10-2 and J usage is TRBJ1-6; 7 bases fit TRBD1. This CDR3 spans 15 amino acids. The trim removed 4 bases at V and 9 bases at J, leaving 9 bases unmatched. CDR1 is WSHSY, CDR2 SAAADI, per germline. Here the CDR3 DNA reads TGCGCCAGCAGTGTGGTAGTAACAGGGGCTTCACCCCTCCACTTT. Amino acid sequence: CASSVVVTGASPLHF.

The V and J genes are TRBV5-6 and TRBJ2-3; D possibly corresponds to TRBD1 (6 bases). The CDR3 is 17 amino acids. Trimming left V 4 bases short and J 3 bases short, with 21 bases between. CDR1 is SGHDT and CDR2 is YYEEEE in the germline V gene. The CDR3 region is CASSAGLVGTMTDTQYF. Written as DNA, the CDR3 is TGTGCCAGCAGCGCCGGCTTGGTGGGGACAATGACAGATACGCAGTATTTT.

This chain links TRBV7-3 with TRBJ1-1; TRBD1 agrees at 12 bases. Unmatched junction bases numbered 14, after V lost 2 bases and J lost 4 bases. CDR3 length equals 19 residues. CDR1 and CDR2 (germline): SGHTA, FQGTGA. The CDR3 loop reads CASSLAPWDRGPSGTEAFF. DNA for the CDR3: TGTGCCAGCAGCTTAGCCCCCTGGGACAGGGGGCCCTCGGGCACTGAAGCTTTCTTT. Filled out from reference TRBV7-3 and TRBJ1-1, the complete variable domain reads GAGVSQTPSNKVTEKGKYVELRCDPISGHTALYWYRQSLGQGPEFLIYFQGTGAADDSGLPNDRFFAVRPEGSVSTLKIQRTERGDSAVYLCASSLAPWDRGPSGTEAFFGQGTRLTVV.

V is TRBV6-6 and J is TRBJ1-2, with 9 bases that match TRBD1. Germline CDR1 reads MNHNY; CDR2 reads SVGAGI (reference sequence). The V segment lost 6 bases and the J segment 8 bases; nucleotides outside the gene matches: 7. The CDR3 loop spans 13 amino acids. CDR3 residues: CASSPGTGRGYTF. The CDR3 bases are TGTGCCAGCAGCCCAGGGACAGGGCGCGGCTACACCTTC.

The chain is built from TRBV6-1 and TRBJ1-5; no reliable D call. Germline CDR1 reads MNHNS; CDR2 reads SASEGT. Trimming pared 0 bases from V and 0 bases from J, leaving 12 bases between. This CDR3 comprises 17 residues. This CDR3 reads CASSEAFTVYSNQPQHF. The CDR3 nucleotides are TGTGCCAGCAGTGAAGCGTTCACAGTCTATAGCAATCAGCCCCAGCATTTT.

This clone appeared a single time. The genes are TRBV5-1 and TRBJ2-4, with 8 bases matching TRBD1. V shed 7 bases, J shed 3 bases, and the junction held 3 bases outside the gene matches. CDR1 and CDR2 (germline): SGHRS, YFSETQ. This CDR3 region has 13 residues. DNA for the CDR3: TGCGCCAGCCGCGGACAGGGCAAAAACATTCAGTACTTC. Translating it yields CASRGQGKNIQYF. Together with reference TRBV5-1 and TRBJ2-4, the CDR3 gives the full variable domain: KAGVTQTPRYLIKTRGQQVTLSCSPISGHRSVSWYQQTPGQGLQFLFEYFSETQRNKGNFPGRFSGRQFSNSRSEMNVSTLELGDSALYLCASRGQGKNIQYFGAGTRLSVL.

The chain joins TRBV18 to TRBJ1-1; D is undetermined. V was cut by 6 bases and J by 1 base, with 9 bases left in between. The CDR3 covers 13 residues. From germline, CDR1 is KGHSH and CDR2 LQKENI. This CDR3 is CASSISGNTEAFF. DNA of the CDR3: TGTGCCAGCTCCATCAGTGGGAACACTGAAGCTTTCTTT.

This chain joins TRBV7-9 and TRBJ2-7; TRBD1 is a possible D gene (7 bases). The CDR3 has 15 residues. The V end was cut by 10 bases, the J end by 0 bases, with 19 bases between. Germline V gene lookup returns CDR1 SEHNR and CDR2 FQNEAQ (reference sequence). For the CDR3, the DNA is TGTGCCATAGGGGGCCGGGGGCGACGCTCCTACGAGCAGTACTTC. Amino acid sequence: CAIGGRGRRSYEQYF.

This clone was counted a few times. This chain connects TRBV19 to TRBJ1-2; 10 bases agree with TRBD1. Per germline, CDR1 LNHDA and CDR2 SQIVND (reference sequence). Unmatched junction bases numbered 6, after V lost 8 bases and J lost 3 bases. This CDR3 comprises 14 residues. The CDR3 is CASEGTGEDYGYTF. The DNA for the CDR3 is TGTGCCAGTGAAGGGACAGGGGAAGACTATGGCTACACCTTC.

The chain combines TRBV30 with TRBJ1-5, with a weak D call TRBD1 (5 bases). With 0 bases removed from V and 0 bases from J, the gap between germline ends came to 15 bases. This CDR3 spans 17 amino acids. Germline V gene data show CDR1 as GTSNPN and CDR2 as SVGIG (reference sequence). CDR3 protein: CAWSVPAAGDSNQPQHF. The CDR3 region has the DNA TGTGCCTGGAGTGTACCCGCGGCGGGGGATAGCAATCAGCCCCAGCATTTT. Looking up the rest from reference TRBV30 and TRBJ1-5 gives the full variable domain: SQTIHQWPATLVQPVGSPLSLECTVEGTSNPNLYWYRQAAGRGLQLLFYSVGIGQISSEVPQNLSASRPQDRQFILSSKKLLLSDSGFYLCAWSVPAAGDSNQPQHFGDGTRLSIL.

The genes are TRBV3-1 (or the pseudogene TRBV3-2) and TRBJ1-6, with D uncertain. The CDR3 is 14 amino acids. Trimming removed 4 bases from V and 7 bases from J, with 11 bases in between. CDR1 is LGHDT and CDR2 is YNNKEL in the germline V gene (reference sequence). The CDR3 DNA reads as TGTGCCAGCAGCCTTAGCCCCCCGAATTCACCCCTCCACTTT. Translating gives CASSLSPPNSPLHF.

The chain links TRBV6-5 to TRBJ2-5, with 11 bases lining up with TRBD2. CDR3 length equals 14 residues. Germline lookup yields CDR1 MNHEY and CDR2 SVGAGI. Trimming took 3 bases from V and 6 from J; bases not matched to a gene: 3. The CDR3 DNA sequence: TGTGCCAGCAGTTATACTAGCGGGAGACAGACCCAGTACTTC. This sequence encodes CASSYTSGRQTQYF.

The CDR3 DNA reads TGTGCCAGCAGTTTGCCGGACAGAAACACCGGGGAGCTGTTTTTT. Protein product: CASSLPDRNTGELFF. The chain has TRBV28 and TRBJ2-2, with D perhaps matching TRBD1 (6 bases). The V and J ends lost 3 bases and 2 bases respectively, with 10 bases between them. Looked up from germline, CDR1 is MDHEN and CDR2 is SYDVKM. The CDR3 sequence is 15 residues long.

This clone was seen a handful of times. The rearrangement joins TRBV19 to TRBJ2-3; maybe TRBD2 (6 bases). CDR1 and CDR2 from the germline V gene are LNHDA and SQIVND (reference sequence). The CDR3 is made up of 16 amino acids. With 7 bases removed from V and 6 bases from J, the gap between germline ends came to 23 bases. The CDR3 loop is CASKGVGTSLSDTQYF. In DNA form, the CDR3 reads TGTGCCAGTAAGGGAGTGGGGACTTCCTTATCGGATACGCAGTATTTT.